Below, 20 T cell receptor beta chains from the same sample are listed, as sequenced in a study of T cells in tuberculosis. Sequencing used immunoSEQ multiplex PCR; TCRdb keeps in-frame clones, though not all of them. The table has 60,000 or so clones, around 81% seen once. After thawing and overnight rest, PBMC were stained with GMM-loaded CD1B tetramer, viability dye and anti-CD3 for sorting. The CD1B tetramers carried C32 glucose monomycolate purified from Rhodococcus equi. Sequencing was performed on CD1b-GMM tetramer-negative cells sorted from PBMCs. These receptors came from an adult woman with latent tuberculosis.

The CDR3 sequence: CASSMYGYGQPQHF. The DNA for the CDR3 is TGTGCCAGTAGTATGTACGGGTATGGTCAGCCCCAGCATTTT. The V call is TRBV19, the J call TRBJ1-5; D gene uncertain. Trimming cost V 3 bases and J 6 bases, with 12 bases left between them. The CDR3 consists of 14 residues. Germline V CDR1 and CDR2: LNHDA, SQIVND (reference sequence).

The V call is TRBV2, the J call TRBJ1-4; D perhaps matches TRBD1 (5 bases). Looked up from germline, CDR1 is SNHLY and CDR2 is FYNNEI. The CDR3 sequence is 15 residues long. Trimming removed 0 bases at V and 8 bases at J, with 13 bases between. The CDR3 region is CASSEAWQGGEKLFF. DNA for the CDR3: TGTGCCAGCAGTGAAGCTTGGCAGGGCGGCGAAAAACTGTTTTTT. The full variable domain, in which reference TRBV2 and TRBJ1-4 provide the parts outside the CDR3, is EPEVTQTPSHQVTQMGQEVILRCVPISNHLYFYWYRQILGQKVEFLVSFYNNEISEKSEIFDDQFSVERPDGSNFTLKIRSTKLEDSAMYFCASSEAWQGGEKLFFGSGTQLSVL.

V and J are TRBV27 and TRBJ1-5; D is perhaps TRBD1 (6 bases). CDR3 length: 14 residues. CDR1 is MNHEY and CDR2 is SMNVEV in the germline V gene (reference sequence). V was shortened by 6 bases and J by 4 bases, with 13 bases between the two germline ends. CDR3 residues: CASSRQQGNQPQHF. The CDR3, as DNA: TGTGCCAGCAGCCGCCAACAGGGTAATCAGCCCCAGCATTTT.

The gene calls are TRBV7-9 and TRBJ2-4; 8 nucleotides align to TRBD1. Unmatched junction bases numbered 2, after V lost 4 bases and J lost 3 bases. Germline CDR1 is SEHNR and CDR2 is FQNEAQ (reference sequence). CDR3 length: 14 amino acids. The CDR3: CASSSTGDKNIQYF. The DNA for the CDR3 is TGTGCCAGCAGCTCGACAGGGGACAAAAACATTCAGTACTTC.

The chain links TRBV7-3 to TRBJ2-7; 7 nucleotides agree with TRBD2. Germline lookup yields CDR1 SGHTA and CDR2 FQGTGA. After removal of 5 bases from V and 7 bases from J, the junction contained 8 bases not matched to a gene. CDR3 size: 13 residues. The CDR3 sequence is CASSPGGTSEQYF. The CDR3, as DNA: TGTGCCAGCAGCCCCGGGGGGACTTCTGAGCAGTACTTC.

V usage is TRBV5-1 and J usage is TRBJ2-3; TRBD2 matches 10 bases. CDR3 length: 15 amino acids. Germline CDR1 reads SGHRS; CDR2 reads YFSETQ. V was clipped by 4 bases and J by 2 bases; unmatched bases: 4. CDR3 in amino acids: CASSALAGATDTQYF. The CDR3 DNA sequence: TGCGCCAGCAGCGCGCTAGCGGGGGCCACAGATACGCAGTATTTT.

CDR3: CASSENRGRQPQHF. The CDR3 nucleotides read TGTGCCAGCAGTGAAAACAGGGGACGTCAGCCCCAGCATTTT. The chain combines TRBV2 with TRBJ1-5; 7 nucleotides line up with TRBD1. Trimming removed 2 bases from V and 6 bases from J; junction bases left unmatched: 4. The CDR3 contains 14 residues. The V gene's germline CDR1 is SNHLY and CDR2 FYNNEI. The full variable domain, its missing parts supplied by reference TRBV2 and TRBJ1-5, is EPEVTQTPSHQVTQMGQEVILRCVPISNHLYFYWYRQILGQKVEFLVSFYNNEISEKSEIFDDQFSVERPDGSNFTLKIRSTKLEDSAMYFCASSENRGRQPQHFGDGTRLSIL.

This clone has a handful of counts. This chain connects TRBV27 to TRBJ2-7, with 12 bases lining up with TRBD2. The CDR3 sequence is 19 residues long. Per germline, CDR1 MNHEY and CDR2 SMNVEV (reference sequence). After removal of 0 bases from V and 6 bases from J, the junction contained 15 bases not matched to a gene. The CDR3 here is CASSLSIRTSGIGEGEQYF. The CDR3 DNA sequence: TGTGCCAGCAGTTTATCGATCCGGACTAGCGGGATCGGAGAGGGCGAGCAGTACTTC.

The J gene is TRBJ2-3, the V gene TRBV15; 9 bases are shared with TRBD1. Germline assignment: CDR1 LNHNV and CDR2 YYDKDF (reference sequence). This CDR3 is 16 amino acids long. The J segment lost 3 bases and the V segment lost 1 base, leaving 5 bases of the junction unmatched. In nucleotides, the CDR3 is TGTGCCACCAGCAGAGTACAGGGGGCCGGAACAGATACGCAGTATTTT. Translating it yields CATSRVQGAGTDTQYF.

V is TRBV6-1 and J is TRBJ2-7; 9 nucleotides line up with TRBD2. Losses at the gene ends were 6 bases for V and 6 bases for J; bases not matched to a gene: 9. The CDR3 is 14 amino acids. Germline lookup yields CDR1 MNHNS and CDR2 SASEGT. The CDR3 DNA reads TGTGCCAGCAGAAGGGGGGGTAGCGGGAGCGAGCAGTACTTC. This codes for CASRRGGSGSEQYF.

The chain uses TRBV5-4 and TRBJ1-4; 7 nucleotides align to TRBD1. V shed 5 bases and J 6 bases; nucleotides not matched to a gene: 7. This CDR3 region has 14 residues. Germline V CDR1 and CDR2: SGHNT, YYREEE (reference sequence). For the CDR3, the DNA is TGTGCCAGCAGTCTGACAGGGCGGGATGAAAAACTGTTTTTT. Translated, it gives CASSLTGRDEKLFF.

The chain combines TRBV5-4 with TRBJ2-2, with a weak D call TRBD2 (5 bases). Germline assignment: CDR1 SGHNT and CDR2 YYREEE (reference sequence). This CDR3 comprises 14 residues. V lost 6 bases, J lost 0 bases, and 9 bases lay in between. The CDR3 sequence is CASTPGTNTGELFF. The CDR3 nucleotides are TGTGCCAGCACCCCGGGGACGAACACCGGGGAGCTGTTTTTT.

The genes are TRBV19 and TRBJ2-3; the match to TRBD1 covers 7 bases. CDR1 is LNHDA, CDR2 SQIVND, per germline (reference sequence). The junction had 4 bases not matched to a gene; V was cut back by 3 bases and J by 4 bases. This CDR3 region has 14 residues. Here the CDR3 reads CASSMTGRADTQYF. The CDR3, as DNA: TGTGCCAGTAGTATGACAGGGAGAGCAGATACGCAGTATTTT.

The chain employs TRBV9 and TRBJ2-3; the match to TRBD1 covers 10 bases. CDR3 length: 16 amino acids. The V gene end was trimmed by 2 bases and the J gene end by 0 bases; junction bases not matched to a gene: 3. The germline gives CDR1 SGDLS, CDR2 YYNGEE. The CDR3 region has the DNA TGTGCCAGCAGCGTCGGGACAGGGGCTAGCACAGATACGCAGTATTTT. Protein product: CASSVGTGASTDTQYF.

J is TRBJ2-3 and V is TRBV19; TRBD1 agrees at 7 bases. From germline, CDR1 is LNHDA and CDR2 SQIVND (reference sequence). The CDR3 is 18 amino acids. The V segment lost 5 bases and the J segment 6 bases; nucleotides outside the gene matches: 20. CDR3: CASSFLGQDFHSRDTQYF. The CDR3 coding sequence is TGTGCCAGTAGTTTCCTAGGACAGGACTTTCACTCACGGGATACGCAGTATTTT. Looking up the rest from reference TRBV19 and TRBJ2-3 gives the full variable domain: DGGITQSPKYLFRKEGQNVTLSCEQNLNHDAMYWYRQDPGQGLRLIYYSQIVNDFQKGDIAEGYSVSREKKESFPLTVTSAQKNPTAFYLCASSFLGQDFHSRDTQYFGPGTRLTVL.

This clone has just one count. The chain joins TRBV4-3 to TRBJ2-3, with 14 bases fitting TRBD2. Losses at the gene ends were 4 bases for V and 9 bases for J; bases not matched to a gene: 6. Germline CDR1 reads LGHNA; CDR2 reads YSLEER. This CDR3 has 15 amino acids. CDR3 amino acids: CASSPGTSGGLTQYF. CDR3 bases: TGCGCCAGCAGCCCGGGGACTAGCGGGGGCCTGACGCAGTATTTT.

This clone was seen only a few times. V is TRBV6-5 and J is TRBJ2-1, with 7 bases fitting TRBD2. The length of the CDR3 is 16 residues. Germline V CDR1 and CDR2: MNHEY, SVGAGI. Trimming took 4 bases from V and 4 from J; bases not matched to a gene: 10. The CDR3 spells CASSFLGSGSYNEQFF. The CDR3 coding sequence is TGTGCCAGCAGTTTTTTAGGTAGCGGGTCGTACAATGAGCAGTTCTTC.

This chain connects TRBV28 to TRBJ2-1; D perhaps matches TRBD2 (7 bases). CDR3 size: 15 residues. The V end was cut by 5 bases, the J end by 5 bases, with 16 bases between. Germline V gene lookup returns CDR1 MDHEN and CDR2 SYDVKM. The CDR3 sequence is CASSQGGGANNEQFF. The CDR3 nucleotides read TGTGCCAGCAGTCAAGGGGGGGGCGCGAACAATGAGCAGTTCTTC. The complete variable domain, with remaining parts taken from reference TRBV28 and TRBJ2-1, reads DVKVTQSSRYLVKRTGEKVFLECVQDMDHENMFWYRQDPGLGLRLIYFSYDVKMKEKGDIPEGYSVSREKKERFSLILESASTNQTSMYLCASSQGGGANNEQFFGPGTRLTVL.

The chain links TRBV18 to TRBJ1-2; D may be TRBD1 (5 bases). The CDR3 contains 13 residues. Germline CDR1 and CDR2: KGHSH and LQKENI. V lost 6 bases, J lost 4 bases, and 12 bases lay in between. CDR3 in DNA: TGTGCCAGCTCTCCGGGGGTTGGCTATGGCTACACCTTC. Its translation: CASSPGVGYGYTF.

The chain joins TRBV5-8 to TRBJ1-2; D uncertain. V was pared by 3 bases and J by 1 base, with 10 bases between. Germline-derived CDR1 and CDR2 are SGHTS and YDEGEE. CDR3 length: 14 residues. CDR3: CASSWRGFNYGYTF. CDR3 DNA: TGTGCCAGCAGCTGGCGGGGTTTTAACTATGGCTACACCTTC.